The T cell receptor (beta chain) under discussion was sequenced for a study of cytomegalovirus exposure and HLA in healthy donors (dated by TCRdb to 2016 to 2017). Describing the broader study: According to a later analysis, one platform produced both the 120 validation repertoires and the 666 repertoires of the first cohort. To predict cytomegalovirus infection status, the study brought together high-throughput TCR immunosequencing, statistical association of individual TCRs with disease status, and machine learning. The aim of the study was to test whether cataloging public T cell receptors could identify signatures of past pathogen exposure. Besides the first cohort of around 670 subjects, a separate validation cohort made up of roughly 120 different subjects was used. Results and caveats for the whole study, not just this receptor: Most TCR sequences were observed very rarely across donors, whereas some public TCRs were present in many individuals. A later analysis found that TCRs clustered in the first cohort also tended to co-occur in the approximately 120 validation repertoires, with 94% of cluster scores above 0. In the study, around 150 TCR beta chains were listed as associated with cytomegalovirus. The authors suggested that the approach could potentially be generalized to other disease states and immunological phenotypes. In both the original and validation cohorts, the classifier was reported to diagnose cytomegalovirus status with high specificity and sensitivity. The validation cohort had no HLA typing available for a later analysis, so co-occurrence within that cohort was assessed over all 130 or so repertoires. In vitro tests confirmed that a few of the cytomegalovirus-associated TCR beta chains recognize cytomegalovirus antigens.

Between the V and J ends, shortened by 2 bases and 2 bases respectively, the junction contains 16 bases. The CDR3, cysteine through phenylalanine, is 16 amino acids long. Only the CDR3 region is kept as DNA, spanning 48 bases read in frame from base 1. CDR1 is given as SGHRS and CDR2 as YFSETQ, both from the germline V gene. The donors were included in the validation cohort of 130 or so subjects, a group kept apart from the roughly 680-subject first cohort. A remark on this clone: No cognate antigen has been identified for it. Per-base quality was not reported, and no clone a single base away is much larger than it.

The library was built by means of the immunoSEQ multiplex PCR assay. On the study's bioinformatics: To diagnose cytomegalovirus status from the catalog of TCR beta chain sequences, a statistical classification framework was built. TCRdb obtained this table from immuneACCESS and retained in-frame rearrangements with V and J assigned. These tables miss some clones; where compared with another copy, unresolved V genes account for less than half of the shortfall, and the remainder is unexplained. V and J calls and clone size are copied from that table; D and trimming were computed from the DNA. The sample includes about 180,000 clones, with 86% observed a single time. The top ten clonotypes cover approximately 2.6% of the sample.

The clonotype originates from a man younger than 35 in good health and CMV-seropositive. Material for sequencing was PBMCs. The chain is assembled from TRBV5-1 and TRBJ1-1; the D gene lacks a confident call. The DNA sequence reads TGCGCCAGCAGCTTCTCAGCGCTCGAGGGCAACACTGAAGCTTTCTTT. Protein translation: CASSFSALEGNTEAFF.